This T cell receptor beta chain was recovered during a study of blood T cell repertoires in COVID-19. J gave up 5 bases and V 5 bases, and 5 bases lay outside the gene matches. Looked up from germline, CDR1 is SNHLY and CDR2 is FYNNEI. The CDR3 runs 14 residues. Membership in each cohort depended on participant-reported clinical history. Produced via immunoSEQ multiplex PCR; TCRdb's table is partial and in-frame only. This sample has around 220,000 clones; approximately 86% occur once, and the top ten carry roughly 14%. The J gene is TRBJ1-5, the V gene TRBV2, with 8 bases that match TRBD1. The receptor's source is a woman aged 45-65 years with acute COVID-19. Sequenced input: PBMCs or T cells enriched from blood (not recorded which). The CDR3 sequence: CASSPGQGHQPQHF. CDR3 nucleotides: TGTGCCAGCAGTCCCGGACAGGGCCATCAGCCCCAGCATTTT.